The clone carrying this T cell receptor beta chain was seen many times. Unique molecular identifiers were attached to individual cDNA molecules. TCRdb passed the 5' RACE reads through MiXCR, listing each CDR3 protein once. The data contain some 40,000 distinct CDR3 sequences, 5% to 6% of them singletons. These data originate in a study of early T cells in non-severe SARS-CoV-2 infection. Study context: Unsorted whole-blood RNA was sequenced in bulk, leaving chains unpaired.

The CDR3 is 15 residues long. Germline assignment: CDR1 DFQATT and CDR2 SNEGSKA (reference sequence). Trimming pared 3 bases from V and 0 bases from J, leaving 13 bases between. Sequenced sample: whole blood. This receptor was identified in an adult who was a healthcare worker with PCR-confirmed SARS-CoV-2 infection or an uninfected control (not recorded which). This rearrangement joins TRBV20-1 to TRBJ2-3; no firm D call. In nucleotides, the CDR3 is TGCAGTGCTAGTTATCGCGACGGAAGCACAGATACGCAGTATTTT. The encoded protein is CSASYRDGSTDTQYF.